This entry features one TCR beta chain sequence. The antigen is undetermined. The CDR3 loop spans 13 amino acids. The V end was cut by 7 bases, the J end by 7 bases, with 11 bases between. Germline V gene sequence: CDR1 LNHDA, CDR2 SQIVND (reference sequence). This sample is drawn from a study of cytomegalovirus exposure and HLA in healthy donors. The study, taken as a whole, reports: Among the CMV-associated chains, three were confirmed in vitro as specific for CMV antigens.

Amplification used 60 Vbeta primers and 13 Jbeta primers. The method was immunoSEQ multiplex PCR; TCRdb's version includes in-frame clones alone and lacks a portion of them. Of 200,000 to 250,000 clones in the sample, roughly 80% were seen once. The sequence was collected from a woman in her twenties or thirties in good health and CMV-seronegative. V and J are TRBV19 and TRBJ1-6, with D unclear. The specimen sequenced was PBMCs. As DNA, the CDR3 is TGTGCCAGTACCATCCCGGGGAATTCACCCCTCCACTTT. This translates into CASTIPGNSPLHF.